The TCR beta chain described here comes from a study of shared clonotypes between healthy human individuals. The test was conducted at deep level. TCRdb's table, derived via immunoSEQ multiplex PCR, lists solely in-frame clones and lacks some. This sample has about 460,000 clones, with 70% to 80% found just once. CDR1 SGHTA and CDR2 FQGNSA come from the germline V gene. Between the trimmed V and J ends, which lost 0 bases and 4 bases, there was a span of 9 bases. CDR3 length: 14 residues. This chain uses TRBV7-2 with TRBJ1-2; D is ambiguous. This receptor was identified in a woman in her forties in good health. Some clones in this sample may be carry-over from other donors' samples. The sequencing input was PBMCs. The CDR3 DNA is TGTGCCAGCAGCTTAGCAGGGCGGTCCTATGGCTACACCTTC. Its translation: CASSLAGRSYGYTF. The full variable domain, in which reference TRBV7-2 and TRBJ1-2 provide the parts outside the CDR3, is GAGVSQSPSNKVTEKGKDVELRCDPISGHTALYWYRQSLGQGLEFLIYFQGNSAPDKSGLPSDRFSAERTGGSVSTLTIQRTQQEDSAVYLCASSLAGRSYGYTFGSGTRLTVV.